This TCR beta chain is from a study of T-cell reconstitution after alpha-beta-depleted transplantation in children. The ends were cut back, 0 bases at V and 0 bases at J, with 10 bases in the middle. Germline-derived CDR1 and CDR2 are SGHRS and YFSETQ. The CDR3 totals 15 residues. This clonotype has more than one count but fewer than ten. Its target is not known. As it was prepared, the TCRbeta library received unique molecular identifiers. TCRdb called the PCR reads again in MiXCR, with one record for every CDR3 protein. The profile shows around 94,000 distinct CDR3 sequences, about 5.6% of them singletons. Overall study findings and caveats: There were some patients whose high TCRbeta diversity at day 60 came from surviving recipient T cells and thymic progenitors.

The chain employs TRBV5-1 and TRBJ2-7; the D is unclear. The clonotype originates from a female patient younger than 10 who had a stem cell transplant for Fanconi anemia, so the T cells may come from the graft donor. The sequencing used PBMCs, mostly from graft donor cells, collected 60 days after TCRalphabeta/CD19-depleted stem cell transplant. The CDR3 here is CASSLGLTSSYEQYF. For the CDR3, the DNA is TGCGCCAGCAGCTTGGGGCTTACGAGCTCCTACGAGCAGTACTTC.